This T cell receptor beta chain was obtained from a study of yellow fever vaccine responses in identical twins. On this clonotype: The antigen is undetermined.

Deletions cut 1 base from V and 0 bases from J, with 9 bases between. CDR1 is MGHRA and CDR2 is YSYEKL in the germline V gene. The CDR3 is 15 residues long. TCRdb re-derived calls from the RT-PCR reads in MiXCR, one entry per CDR3 protein. The sample has about 1,700 distinct CDR3 sequences, approximately 82% seen once. Study observations and caveats: In identical twins, vaccine T cell responses appeared partly shared and partly individual.

This chain connects TRBV4-1 to TRBJ1-2; the D gene is possibly TRBD1 (5 bases). The sample consisted of T cells from blood (PBMCs), unsorted or a sorted subset (not recorded which), taken before or after yellow fever vaccination (not recorded which). The source is a woman between 18 and 30 years old who received the yellow fever vaccine. This CDR3 reads CASSQGGGSNYGYTF. In nucleotides, the CDR3 is TGCGCCAGCAGCCAAGGGGGCGGCTCTAACTATGGCTACACCTTC.